This TCR beta chain was observed in a study of CD4 T cells in relation to SARS-CoV-2 and coronaviruses. The overall study: After roughly 11 days of antigen culture, PBMC TCR beta CDR3s were sequenced.

Method: immunoSEQ multiplex PCR; TCRdb's copy keeps in-frame clones and lacks some. Seen here are 9,500 to 11,000 clones, about 81% observed once, and the top ten hold 17%. The length of the CDR3 is 16 residues. The germline V gene encodes CDR1 SEHNR and CDR2 FQNEAQ (reference sequence). J lost 1 base, V lost 5 bases, and 6 bases had no gene match. This clone was observed a few times. Its matching antigen is unknown. The unexposed donors gave CD4+ T cells in about 2011-2018, prior to COVID-19. CD4+ T cells were isolated from the cells after 10 days of culture. Cells permitting, SARS-CoV-2 S/N and four cold-coronavirus spikes were tested on unexposed-donor CD4+ T cells. Cultures held 2 million to 2.5 million PBMCs per well with roughly 10 IU/ml IL-2.

This receptor was obtained from a human donor in good health. Sequencing was performed on CD4+ T cells from PBMCs, cultured in vitro. The chain joins TRBV7-9 to TRBJ2-3; TRBD2 matches at 10 bases. The CDR3 DNA reads TGTGCCAGCAGCGAAAGACTAGCGGGTCGCACAGATACGCAGTATTTT. Residues: CASSERLAGRTDTQYF.